This T cell receptor beta chain was captured by sequencing in a study of liver allograft versus peripheral blood T cells. In the study overall: Comparative analysis was performed on T cell receptor repertoires from transplanted livers and from recipients' peripheral blood.

Germline values: CDR1 DFQATT, CDR2 SNEGSKA (reference sequence). Trimming left V 1 base short and J 4 bases short, with 8 bases between. The length of the CDR3 is 13 residues. Overall study results and limits: Peripheral blood reportedly held T cell receptor repertoires that differed from those inside liver allografts.

A single record per CDR3 protein comes from TCRdb applying MiXCR to the reads. The sample includes some 1,300 distinct CDR3 sequences, around 15% of them seen just once. Sample share makes this clonotype medium-sized. Its target is unknown. This sequence originates from a human patient who had a liver transplant. Part of the T cells may come from the graft donor. The V and J genes are TRBV20-1 and TRBJ1-5; a weak D match, TRBD1 (5 bases). The CDR3 sequence: CSARGAGNQPQHF. CDR3 DNA sequence: TGCAGTGCTAGAGGGGCAGGGAATCAGCCCCAGCATTTT.